This TCR beta chain was captured in a study of CD8+CD57+ T cells in acquired aplastic anemia. Looking at the study overall: Isolated CD4+ and CD8+ cells, once sorted, yielded DNA averaging roughly 3.2 ug.

V was cut by 0 bases and J by 6 bases, with 10 bases left in between. The CDR3 sequence is 14 residues long. Looked up from germline, CDR1 is SGDLS and CDR2 is YYNGEE. It was patients with CD8+CD57+ cell expansion by flow cytometry who were chosen for sequencing. Patients had not yet gotten any therapy when their blood was taken for sampling. Findings and caveats of the study: Patients had approximately 30 CD8+ CDR3 sequences in common with controls (the shared set). CD8+ Simpson's diversity did not differ significantly between patients and controls.

For CDR3 and TCR beta VDJ profiling, genomic DNA was the template used. Each CDR3 protein gets one entry after TCRdb re-called the reads with MiXCR. The data contain hundreds of thousands of distinct CDR3 sequences, roughly 80% of them singletons. About this clonotype: Its antigen is as yet unknown.

The chain combines TRBV9 with TRBJ1-5; possible D gene TRBD1, 5 bases. This receptor was obtained from a human donor with aplastic anemia. The specimen was sorted CD4+, CD8+, or CD8+CD57+ T cells (not recorded which) from PBMCs. Written as DNA, the CDR3 is TGTGCCAGCAGCGTAGACGGGGCGGGTCAGCCCCAGCATTTT. This codes for CASSVDGAGQPQHF.